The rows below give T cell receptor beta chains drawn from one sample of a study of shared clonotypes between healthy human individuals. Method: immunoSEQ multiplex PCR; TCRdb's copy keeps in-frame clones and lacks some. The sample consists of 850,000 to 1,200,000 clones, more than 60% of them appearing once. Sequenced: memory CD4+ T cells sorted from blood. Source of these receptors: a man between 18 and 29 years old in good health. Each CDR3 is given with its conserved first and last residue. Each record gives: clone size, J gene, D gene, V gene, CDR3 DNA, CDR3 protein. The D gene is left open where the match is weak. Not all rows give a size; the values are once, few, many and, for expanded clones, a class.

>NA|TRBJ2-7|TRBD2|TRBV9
TGTGCCAGCAGCCCCCGCCCTAGCGGTTCCTACGAGCAGTACTTC
CASSPRPSGSYEQYF
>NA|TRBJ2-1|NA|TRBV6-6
TGTGCCAGCACCCAGCAGGATGAGCAGTTCTTC
CASTQQDEQFF
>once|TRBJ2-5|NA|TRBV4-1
TGCGCCAGCAGCCCCCTCCCGGGGATCTTCCAAGAGACCCAGTACTTC
CASSPLPGIFQETQYF
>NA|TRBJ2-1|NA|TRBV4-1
TGCGCCAGCAGCCAATATAGCGGCTCCTACAATGAGCAGTTCTTC
CASSQYSGSYNEQFF
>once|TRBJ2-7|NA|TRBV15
TGTGCCACCAGCAGAGGTGCTGCAGGCCATACCTACGAGCAGTACTTC
CATSRGAAGHTYEQYF
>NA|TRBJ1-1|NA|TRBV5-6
TGTGCCAGCACCCTAGGACGGGGTAACACTGAAGCTTTCTTT
CASTLGRGNTEAFF
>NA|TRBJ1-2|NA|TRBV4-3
TGCGCCAGCAGCCAAGTTGGGTACGCCTATGGCTACACCTTC
CASSQVGYAYGYTF
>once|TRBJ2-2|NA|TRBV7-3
TGTGCCAGCAGCTCACAGGGTACCGGGGAGCTGTTTTTT
CASSSQGTGELFF
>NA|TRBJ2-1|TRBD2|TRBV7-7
TGTGCTAGCAGCCCCGGACTAGCGGGGGGGTCTGAGCAGTTCTTC
CASSPGLAGGSEQFF
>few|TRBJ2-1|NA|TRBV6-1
TGTGCCAGCAGTGAACACCTAGGGGGGGGCTACAATGAGCAGTTCTTC
CASSEHLGGGYNEQFF
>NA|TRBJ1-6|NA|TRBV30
TGTGCCTGGGCGGGGCAAAATAATTCACCCCTCCACTTT
CAWAGQNNSPLHF
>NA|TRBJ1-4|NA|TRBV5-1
TGCGCCAGCAGCAGGGGGGTGGCAACAACTAATGAAAAACTGTTTTTT
CASSRGVATTNEKLFF
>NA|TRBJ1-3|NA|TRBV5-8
TGTGCCAGCAGCTTGATAGGACGGACTGACTCTGGAAACACCATATATTTT
CASSLIGRTDSGNTIYF
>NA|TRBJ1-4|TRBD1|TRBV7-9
TGTGCCAGCAGCTTGGGAGGGGGCTCGGGTGAAAAACTGTTTTTT
CASSLGGGSGEKLFF
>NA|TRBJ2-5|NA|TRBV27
TGTGCCAGCAGTCCACGACAGTTACAAGAGACCCAGTACTTC
CASSPRQLQETQYF
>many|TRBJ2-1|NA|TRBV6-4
TGTGCCAGCAGGGTCCGATGGGACAATGAGCAGTTCTTC
CASRVRWDNEQFF
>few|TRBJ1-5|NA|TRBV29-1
TGCAGCGTTGAAACAGCAGTTAATCAGCCCCAGCATTTT
CSVETAVNQPQHF
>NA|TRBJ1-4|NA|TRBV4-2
TGTGCCAGCAGCCAGGCCGAGGGTATTCGGGAAAAACTGTTTTTT
CASSQAEGIREKLFF
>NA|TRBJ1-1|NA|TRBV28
TGTGCCAGCAGTTTAACAGGGATTGGGAACACTGAAGCTTTCTTT
CASSLTGIGNTEAFF
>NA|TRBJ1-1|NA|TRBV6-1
TGTGCCAGCAGTGAAGCTTCATCTGGGACGCCGCGAGAAAGGGAAGCTTTCTTT
CASSEASSGTPREREAFF
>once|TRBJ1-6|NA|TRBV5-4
TGTGCCAGCAGCTTCTCCCCGGGACCGACATCACCCCTCCACTTT
CASSFSPGPTSPLHF
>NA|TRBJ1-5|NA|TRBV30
TGTGCCTGGAGTGGGATAAGCCTTTATAGCAATCAGCCCCAGCATTTT
CAWSGISLYSNQPQHF
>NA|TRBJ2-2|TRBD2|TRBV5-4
TGTGCCAGCAGCCCGGGAGGGGTAACCGGGGAGCTGTTTTTT
CASSPGGVTGELFF
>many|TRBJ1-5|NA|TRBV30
TGTGCCTGGAGTGTATCAGGGAGCAATCAGCCCCAGCATTTT
CAWSVSGSNQPQHF
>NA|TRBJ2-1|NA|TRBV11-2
TGTGCCAGCAGTCCCATAGGTCCAGCGTGGGGGCACAATGAGCAGTTCTTC
CASSPIGPAWGHNEQFF
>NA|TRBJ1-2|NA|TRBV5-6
TGTGCCAGCAGATTAGAGGGTGGGACGGCCGACGGCTACACCTTC
CASRLEGGTADGYTF
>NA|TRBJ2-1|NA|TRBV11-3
TGTGCCAGCAGCGCAGGGGACCGACCCAAGGGTGAGCAGTTCTTC
CASSAGDRPKGEQFF